This T cell receptor beta chain derives from a study of T cells expressing NK-cell markers. Regarding the study as a whole: Of CD8+ T cells, about 1.0-8% belonged to dominant NKG2C+ clonotypes in five or six donors.

Remarks on this clonotype: Its target is unknown.

From its re-call of the 5' RACE reads, TCRdb lists each CDR3 protein once, without DNA. The data show about 410,000 distinct CDR3 sequences, and the top ten clones hold approximately 12%. The length of the CDR3 is 15 residues. Germline V CDR1 and CDR2: SGHVS, FQNEAQ. The chain links TRBV7-8 to TRBJ2-1; TCRdb calls TRBD2, which cannot be checked without DNA. What was sequenced was blood T cells: a sorted CD56 or NKG2C T cell subset, CD4+ or CD8+ T cells, or bulk PBMC T cells (not recorded which). The clonotype comes from a woman in her 50s in good health. CDR3 protein: CASSLRIAGDNEQFF.